This T cell receptor (beta chain) originates from a study of immune cell composition in non-small cell lung cancer. Findings and caveats of the study: Squamous carcinomas (approximately 75%) more often had tumour-associated clones >0.5% than adenocarcinomas (33%).

Assay: immunoSEQ multiplex PCR; the TCRdb copy retains only in-frame clones and omits some. Among 7,500 to 10,000 clones, 67% were seen once, and the ten largest hold 20% to 25%. Normal lung sampling was at least 3 cm from the tumour, as distant as possible. Worth noting for this clone: Its antigen is still unknown.

Germline V CDR1 and CDR2: SGHVS, FNYEAQ. V trimming: 0 bases; J trimming: 2 bases; junction bases outside the gene matches: 3. The CDR3 has 17 amino acids. The rearrangement joins TRBV7-6 to TRBJ1-5, with 11 bases aligning to TRBD1. The sequenced material came from non-adjacent lung tissue. This TCR was sampled from a human donor with non-small cell lung cancer. Here the CDR3 reads CASSLAGQGAGNQPQHF. DNA for the CDR3: TGTGCCAGCAGCTTAGCCGGACAGGGGGCTGGCAATCAGCCCCAGCATTTT.